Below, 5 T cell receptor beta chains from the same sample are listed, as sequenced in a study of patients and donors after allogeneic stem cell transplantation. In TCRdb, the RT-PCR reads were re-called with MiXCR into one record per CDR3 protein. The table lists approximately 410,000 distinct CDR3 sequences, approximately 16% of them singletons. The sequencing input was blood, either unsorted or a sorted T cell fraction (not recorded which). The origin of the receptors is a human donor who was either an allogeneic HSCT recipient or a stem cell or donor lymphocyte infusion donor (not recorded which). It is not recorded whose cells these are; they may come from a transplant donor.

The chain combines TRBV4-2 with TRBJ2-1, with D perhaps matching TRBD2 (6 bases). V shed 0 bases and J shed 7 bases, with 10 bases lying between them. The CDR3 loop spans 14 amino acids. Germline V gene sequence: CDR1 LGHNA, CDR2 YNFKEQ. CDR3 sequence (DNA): TGTGCCAGCAGCCAAGATCGGCTAGCGAATGAGCAGTTCTTC. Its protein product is CASSQDRLANEQFF.

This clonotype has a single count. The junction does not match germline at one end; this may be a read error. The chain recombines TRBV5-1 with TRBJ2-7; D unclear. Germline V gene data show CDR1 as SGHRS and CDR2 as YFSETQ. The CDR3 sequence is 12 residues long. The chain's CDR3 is CASSLVPDEQDF. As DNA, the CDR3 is TGCGCCAGCAGCTTGGTGCCGGATGAGCAGGACTTC.

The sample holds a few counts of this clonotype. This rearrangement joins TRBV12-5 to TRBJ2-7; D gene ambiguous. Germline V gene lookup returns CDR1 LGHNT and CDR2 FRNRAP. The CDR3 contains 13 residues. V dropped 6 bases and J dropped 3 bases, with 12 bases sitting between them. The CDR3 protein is CASGLAQFYEQYF. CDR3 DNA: TGTGCTAGTGGCCTGGCACAGTTCTACGAGCAGTACTTC.

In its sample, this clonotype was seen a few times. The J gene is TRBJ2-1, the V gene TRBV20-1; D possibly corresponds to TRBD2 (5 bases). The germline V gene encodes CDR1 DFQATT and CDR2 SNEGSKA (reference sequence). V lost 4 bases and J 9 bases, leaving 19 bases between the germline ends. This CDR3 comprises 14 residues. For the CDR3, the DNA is TGCAGTGCTACCGCGGGCGTCGTGGGCGTTGAGCAGTTCTTC. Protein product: CSATAGVVGVEQFF.

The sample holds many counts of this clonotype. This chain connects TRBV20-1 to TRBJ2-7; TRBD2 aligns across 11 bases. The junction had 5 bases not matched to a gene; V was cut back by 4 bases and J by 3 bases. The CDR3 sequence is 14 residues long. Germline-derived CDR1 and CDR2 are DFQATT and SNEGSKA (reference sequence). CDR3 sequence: CSAKKTSGNYEQYF. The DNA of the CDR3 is TGCAGTGCTAAGAAGACTAGCGGGAACTACGAGCAGTACTTC.